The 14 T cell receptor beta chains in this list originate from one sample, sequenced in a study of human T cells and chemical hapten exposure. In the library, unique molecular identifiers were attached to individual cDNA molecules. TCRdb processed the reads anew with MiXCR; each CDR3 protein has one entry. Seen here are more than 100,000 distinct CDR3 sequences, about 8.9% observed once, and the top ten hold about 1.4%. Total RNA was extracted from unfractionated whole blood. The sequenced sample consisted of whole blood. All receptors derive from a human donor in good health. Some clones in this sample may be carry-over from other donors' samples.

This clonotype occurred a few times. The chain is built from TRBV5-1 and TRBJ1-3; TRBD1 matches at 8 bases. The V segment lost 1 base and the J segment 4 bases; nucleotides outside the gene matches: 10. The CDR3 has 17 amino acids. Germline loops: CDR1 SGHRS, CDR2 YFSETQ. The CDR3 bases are TGCGCCAGCAGCTTGAGGGGACTCGGACAGGGCGGAAACACCATATATTTT. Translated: CASSLRGLGQGGNTIYF.

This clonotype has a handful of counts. The CDR3 DNA reads TGTGCTAGTGGCGACTGGACAGCCTTGATTGGAAACACCATATATTTT. It yields the protein CASGDWTALIGNTIYF. The V call is TRBV12-5, the J call TRBJ1-3; the D gene is possibly TRBD1 (6 bases). Deletions cut 6 bases from V and 3 bases from J, with 18 bases between. The germline gives CDR1 LGHNT, CDR2 FRNRAP. The CDR3 runs to 16 residues.

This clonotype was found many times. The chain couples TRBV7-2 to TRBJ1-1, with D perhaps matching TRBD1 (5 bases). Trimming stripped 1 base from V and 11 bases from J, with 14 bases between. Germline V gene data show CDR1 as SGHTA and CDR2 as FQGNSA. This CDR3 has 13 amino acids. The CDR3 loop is CASSLGGQTWAFF. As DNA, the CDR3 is TGTGCCAGCAGCTTAGGGGGCCAAACCTGGGCTTTCTTT.

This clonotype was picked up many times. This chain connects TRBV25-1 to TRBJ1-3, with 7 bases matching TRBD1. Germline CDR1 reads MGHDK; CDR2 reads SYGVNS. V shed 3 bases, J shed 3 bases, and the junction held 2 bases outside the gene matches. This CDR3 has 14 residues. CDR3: CASSDHRGGNTIYF. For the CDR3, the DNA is TGTGCCAGCAGTGACCACAGGGGTGGAAACACCATATATTTT.

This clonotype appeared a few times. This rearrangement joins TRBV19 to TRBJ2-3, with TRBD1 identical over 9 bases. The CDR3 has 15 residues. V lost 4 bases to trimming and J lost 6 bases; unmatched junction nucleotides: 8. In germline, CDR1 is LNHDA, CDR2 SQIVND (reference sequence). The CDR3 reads CASSSRDRAGDTQYF. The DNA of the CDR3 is TGTGCCAGTAGTAGCCGGGACAGGGCTGGGGATACGCAGTATTTT.

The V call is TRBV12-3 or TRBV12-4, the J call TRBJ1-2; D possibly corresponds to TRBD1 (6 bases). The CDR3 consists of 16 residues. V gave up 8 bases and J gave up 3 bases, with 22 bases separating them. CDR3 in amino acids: CASCERGGPSDYGYTF. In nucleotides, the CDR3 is TGTGCCAGCTGTGAGCGGGGGGGGCCGAGTGACTATGGCTACACCTTC.

CDR3 loop: CSARVPSGPGNEQYF. CDR3 nucleotide sequence: TGCAGTGCTAGAGTACCTAGCGGCCCAGGGAACGAGCAGTACTTC. This chain uses TRBV20-1 with TRBJ2-7, with TRBD2 matching 7 bases. In germline, CDR1 is DFQATT, CDR2 SNEGSKA (reference sequence). This CDR3 comprises 15 residues. With 1 base clipped from V and 5 bases from J, the junction kept 11 bases outside the gene matches.

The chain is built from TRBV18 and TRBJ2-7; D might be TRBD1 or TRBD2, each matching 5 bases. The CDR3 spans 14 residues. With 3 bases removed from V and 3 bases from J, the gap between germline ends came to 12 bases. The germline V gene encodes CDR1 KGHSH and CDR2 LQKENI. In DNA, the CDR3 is TGTGCCAGCTCACCCGGGACCGCCGGCTACGAGCAGTACTTC. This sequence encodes CASSPGTAGYEQYF.

The CDR3 is CASNPGQANYEQYF. The CDR3 bases are TGTGCCAGCAATCCGGGACAGGCTAACTACGAGCAGTACTTC. The genes are TRBV12-3 or TRBV12-4 and TRBJ2-7; 8 bases are shared with TRBD1. V shed 7 bases and J 3 bases; nucleotides not matched to a gene: 8. There are 14 residues in the CDR3.

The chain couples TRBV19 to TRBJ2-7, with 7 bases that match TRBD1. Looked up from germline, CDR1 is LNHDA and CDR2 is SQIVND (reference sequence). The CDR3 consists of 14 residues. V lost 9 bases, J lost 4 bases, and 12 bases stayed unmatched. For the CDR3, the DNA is TGTGCCAGCGCAGGGGGAAGTCAGAATTACGAGCAGTACTTC. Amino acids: CASAGGSQNYEQYF.

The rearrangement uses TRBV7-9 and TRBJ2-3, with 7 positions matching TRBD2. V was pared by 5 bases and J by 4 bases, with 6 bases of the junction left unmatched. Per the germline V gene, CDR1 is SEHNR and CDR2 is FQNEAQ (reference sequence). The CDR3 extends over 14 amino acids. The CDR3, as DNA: TGTGCCAGCAGCCCCGGGACTATCGCAGATACGCAGTATTTT. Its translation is CASSPGTIADTQYF.

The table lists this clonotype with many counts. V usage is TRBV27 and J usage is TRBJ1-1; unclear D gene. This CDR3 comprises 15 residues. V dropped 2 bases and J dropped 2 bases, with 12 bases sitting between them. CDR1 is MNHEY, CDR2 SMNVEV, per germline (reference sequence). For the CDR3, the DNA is TGTGCCAGCAGTTTAAATCCAGACACCAACACTGAAGCTTTCTTT. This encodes CASSLNPDTNTEAFF.

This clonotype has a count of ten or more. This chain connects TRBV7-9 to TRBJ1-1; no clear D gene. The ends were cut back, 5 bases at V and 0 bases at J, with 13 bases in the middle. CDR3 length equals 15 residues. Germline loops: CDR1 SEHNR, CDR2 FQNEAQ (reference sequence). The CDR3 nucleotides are TGTGCCAGCAGCGCGAATACAGTAGTGAACACTGAAGCTTTCTTT. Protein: CASSANTVVNTEAFF.

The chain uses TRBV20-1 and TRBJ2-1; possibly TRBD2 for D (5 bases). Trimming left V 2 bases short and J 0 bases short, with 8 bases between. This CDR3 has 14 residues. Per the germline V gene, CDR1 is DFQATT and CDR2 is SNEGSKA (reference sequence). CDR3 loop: CSARSGSSYNEQFF. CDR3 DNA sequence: TGCAGTGCTAGAAGCGGAAGCTCCTACAATGAGCAGTTCTTC.